This TCR beta chain was sequenced in a study of shared clonotypes between healthy human individuals. Whole-study findings and limits: What naive subsets generally showed was a larger estimated richness than memory subsets showed.

V lost 1 base to trimming and J lost 15 bases, with 16 bases between them. Per the germline V gene, CDR1 is SNHLY and CDR2 is FYNNEI. This CDR3 comprises 13 residues. CD4+ cells were split into CD45RA+ naive and CD45RA-negative memory subsets. Clones were read by immunoSEQ multiplex PCR, and TCRdb kept only the in-frame ones, dropping some. The table lists 400,000 to 600,000 clones, 90% to 96% of them singletons. A note on this clone: Its antigen is still unknown.

The chain carries TRBV2 and TRBJ2-1; D possibly corresponds to TRBD2 (6 bases). The TCR sequence derives from a woman younger than 45 in good health. The specimen sequenced was naive CD4+ T cells sorted from blood. Subset specified: CD45RA+ positively selected. The CDR3 DNA reads as TGTGCCAGCAGTGAAGAGTCTATAGCGGAAAGGTTCTTC. It is translated as CASSEESIAERFF.